The 28 T cell receptor beta chains below all came from one sample that was sequenced in a study of blood T cell repertoires in COVID-19. The protocol was immunoSEQ multiplex PCR, while the TCRdb copy is restricted to in-frame clones and leaves out a portion. The sample contains fewer than 150,000 clones, 75% to 90% of which appear only once. Source material: PBMCs or T cells enriched from blood (not recorded which). These TCRs come from a man between 25 and 39 years old who had recovered from COVID-19.

J is TRBJ2-7 and V is TRBV19, with 7 positions matching TRBD1. Looked up from germline, CDR1 is LNHDA and CDR2 is SQIVND (reference sequence). V was pared by 3 bases and J by 0 bases, with 2 bases of the junction left unmatched. This CDR3 is 14 amino acids long. CDR3 loop: CASSITGASYEQYF. CDR3 DNA sequence: TGTGCCAGTAGTATCACAGGGGCCTCCTACGAGCAGTACTTC.

The chain recombines TRBV5-1 with TRBJ1-1; 9 bases align to TRBD1. The CDR3 runs to 15 residues. The ends lost 3 bases at V and 3 bases at J; junction bases unmatched: 6. Per germline, CDR1 SGHRS and CDR2 YFSETQ. The CDR3, as DNA: TGCGCCAGCAGCTCGGGACAGGGAAGAGACACTGAAGCTTTCTTT. Amino acid sequence: CASSSGQGRDTEAFF.

The DNA for the CDR3 is TGCGCCAGCGGCGAATCAGGGAACACCGGGGAGCTGTTTTTT. The encoded protein is CASGESGNTGELFF. V usage is TRBV5-1 and J usage is TRBJ2-2; D unresolved. This CDR3 comprises 14 residues. Per the germline V gene, CDR1 is SGHRS and CDR2 is YFSETQ. V lost 7 bases and J 1 base, leaving 11 bases between the germline ends.

This chain connects TRBV25-1 to TRBJ2-4, with 8 positions matching TRBD1. V shed 1 base, J shed 0 bases, and the junction held 2 bases outside the gene matches. The CDR3 is 16 residues long. The germline gives CDR1 MGHDK, CDR2 SYGVNS. In DNA form, the CDR3 reads TGTGCCAGCAGTGAATCAGGGGGCCCAGCCAAAAACATTCAGTACTTC. Translating it yields CASSESGGPAKNIQYF.

CDR3 nucleotide sequence: TGTGCCAGCAGACGACAGGGGAATGAGCAGTTCTTC. Translation: CASRRQGNEQFF. This sequence joins TRBV2 and TRBJ2-1; 8 bases match TRBD1. The CDR3 length is 12 residues. The germline V gene encodes CDR1 SNHLY and CDR2 FYNNEI. J gave up 7 bases and V 6 bases, and 2 bases lay outside the gene matches.

J is TRBJ1-1 and V is TRBV5-1; 7 bases agree with TRBD1. Germline CDR1 and CDR2: SGHRS and YFSETQ. The CDR3 sequence is 15 residues long. V shed 3 bases, J shed 1 base, and the junction held 6 bases outside the gene matches. This CDR3 is CASSSGQLQNTEAFF. In DNA form, the CDR3 reads TGCGCCAGCAGCTCGGGACAGCTTCAGAACACTGAAGCTTTCTTT.

The chain couples TRBV27 to TRBJ2-1; 8 bases align to TRBD2. V was pared by 6 bases and J by 0 bases, with 4 bases of the junction left unmatched. CDR3 length equals 15 residues. In germline, CDR1 is MNHEY, CDR2 SMNVEV (reference sequence). The chain's CDR3 is CASRPGLVSYNEQFF. CDR3 nucleotides: TGTGCCAGCAGGCCGGGACTAGTCTCCTACAATGAGCAGTTCTTC.

This chain connects TRBV27 to TRBJ2-7; the D gene is possibly TRBD1 (5 bases). CDR1 MNHEY and CDR2 SMNVEV come from the germline V gene (reference sequence). Trimming took off 2 bases at V and 2 bases at J, with 7 bases between the two ends. The CDR3 sequence is 13 residues long. CDR3 in DNA: TGTGCCAGCAGTTTAACAGGAGCCTACGAGCAGTACTTC. Its protein is CASSLTGAYEQYF.

V and J are TRBV4-1 and TRBJ2-7; no reliable D call. There are 15 residues in the CDR3. CDR1 is MGHRA, CDR2 YSYEKL, per germline. V lost 1 base and J lost 0, with 10 bases in between. The CDR3 protein is CASSQVRSYSYEQYF. As DNA, the CDR3 is TGCGCCAGCAGCCAAGTCCGGTCCTACTCCTACGAGCAGTACTTC.

This chain's CDR3 is CATRIPGFAAYGYTF. The CDR3 DNA follows: TGTGCCACACGTATCCCGGGTTTCGCGGCATATGGCTACACCTTC. The rearrangement uses TRBV11-2 and TRBJ1-2; D not resolved. Trimming pared 10 bases from V and 5 bases from J, leaving 23 bases between. The CDR3 runs to 15 residues. The germline CDR1 and CDR2 sequences are SGHAT and FQNNGV. The variable domain in full, completed from reference TRBV11-2 and TRBJ1-2, reads EAGVAQSPRYKIIEKRQSVAFWCNPISGHATLYWYQQILGQGPKLLIQFQNNGVVDDSQLPKDRFSAERLKGVDSTLKIQPAKLEDSAVYLCATRIPGFAAYGYTFGSGTRLTVV.

The sample holds one count of this clone. The V and J genes are TRBV3-1 (or the pseudogene TRBV3-2) and TRBJ2-1; TRBD2 matches at 8 bases. The CDR3 runs to 13 residues. V was clipped by 4 bases and J by 6 bases; unmatched bases: 2. CDR1 and CDR2 from the germline V gene are LGHDT and YNNKEL (reference sequence). CDR3 in DNA: TGTGCCAGCAGCCCCCTAGCGGGCAATGAGCAGTTCTTC. Its translation is CASSPLAGNEQFF.

J is TRBJ2-1 and V is TRBV3-1 (or the pseudogene TRBV3-2), with a weak D call TRBD1 (5 bases). This CDR3 spans 12 amino acids. V was cut by 2 bases and J by 15 bases, with 14 bases left in between. From germline, CDR1 is LGHDT and CDR2 YNNKEL (reference sequence). The CDR3 region has the DNA TGTGCCAGCAGCCAAAAGGGGTCTCTTGGGTTCTTC. Residues: CASSQKGSLGFF.

The rearrangement joins TRBV2 to TRBJ2-3; no clear D. The V end lost 6 bases, the J end lost 4 bases, and 8 bases lay between the germline ends. Germline CDR1 SNHLY, CDR2 FYNNEI. The CDR3 extends over 12 amino acids. The CDR3 reads CASRKEADTQYF. The CDR3 DNA reads TGTGCCAGCAGGAAAGAGGCAGATACGCAGTATTTT.

V and J are TRBV7-9 and TRBJ2-7; 9 bases fit TRBD1. Germline-derived CDR1 and CDR2 are SEHNR and FQNEAQ (reference sequence). Losses at the gene ends were 5 bases for V and 3 bases for J; bases not matched to a gene: 5. CDR3 length: 14 amino acids. CDR3 DNA: TGTGCCAGCAGCCCGACAGGGGGTCGCTACGAGCAGTACGTC. The encoded protein is CASSPTGGRYEQYV.

The chain is built from TRBV6-5 and TRBJ1-4; maybe TRBD1 (5 bases). Between the trimmed V and J ends, which lost 4 bases and 7 bases, there was a span of 10 bases. The length of the CDR3 is 13 residues. Germline loops: CDR1 MNHEY, CDR2 SVGAGI. CDR3 coding DNA: TGTGCCAGCAGTTCCGACAGCCTTGAAAAACTGTTTTTT. It specifies CASSSDSLEKLFF.

The chain is built from TRBV7-9 and TRBJ1-1; D uncertain. Germline V gene sequence: CDR1 SEHNR, CDR2 FQNEAQ (reference sequence). V lost 6 bases to trimming and J lost 1 base, with 12 bases between them. The CDR3 has 14 residues. This CDR3 is CASRHSPENTEAFF. For the CDR3, the DNA is TGTGCCAGCAGGCACAGTCCCGAGAACACTGAAGCTTTCTTT.

CDR3: CASSLNQGQPQHF. CDR3 nucleotide sequence: TGTGCCAGCAGCTTAAACCAGGGTCAGCCCCAGCATTTT. The chain recombines TRBV11-2 with TRBJ1-5; perhaps TRBD1 as D (5 bases). CDR1 is SGHAT, CDR2 FQNNGV, per germline. V was shortened by 2 bases and J by 6 bases, with 8 bases between the two germline ends. The CDR3 is made up of 13 amino acids.

This chain links TRBV2 with TRBJ2-2; 7 bases line up with TRBD1. V was clipped by 4 bases and J by 3 bases; unmatched bases: 5. This CDR3 spans 15 amino acids. Germline lookup yields CDR1 SNHLY and CDR2 FYNNEI. In nucleotides, the CDR3 is TGTGCCAGCAGTGTCGGACAGGCCTACACCGGGGAGCTGTTTTTT. It yields the protein CASSVGQAYTGELFF. The full variable domain, in which reference TRBV2 and TRBJ2-2 provide the parts outside the CDR3, is EPEVTQTPSHQVTQMGQEVILRCVPISNHLYFYWYRQILGQKVEFLVSFYNNEISEKSEIFDDQFSVERPDGSNFTLKIRSTKLEDSAMYFCASSVGQAYTGELFFGEGSRLTVL.

This rearrangement joins TRBV7-2 to TRBJ2-7; TRBD1 might be the D (5 bases). Per the germline V gene, CDR1 is SGHTA and CDR2 is FQGNSA. The CDR3 totals 13 residues. The V and J ends lost 5 bases and 3 bases respectively, with 11 bases between them. The CDR3 region is CASSVTQGYEQYF. DNA for the CDR3: TGTGCCAGCAGCGTAACCCAGGGCTACGAGCAGTACTTC.

The chain couples TRBV18 to TRBJ2-2, with D possibly TRBD2 on 5 matching bases. V gave up 5 bases and J gave up 5 bases, with 15 bases separating them. CDR1 and CDR2 from the germline V gene are KGHSH and LQKENI. CDR3 length: 15 amino acids. Written as DNA, the CDR3 is TGTGCCAGCTCATCCGGACTGGACTGGACCGGGGAGCTGTTTTTT. As protein: CASSSGLDWTGELFF.

This chain uses TRBV18 with TRBJ2-2; D remains ambiguous. From germline, CDR1 is KGHSH and CDR2 LQKENI. V was trimmed by 3 bases and J by 6 bases, leaving 14 bases between them. The CDR3 covers 15 residues. This CDR3 reads CASSPLSRGSGELFF. The CDR3 coding sequence is TGTGCCAGCTCACCCCTTAGCCGAGGATCCGGGGAGCTGTTTTTT.

On this clone itself: The identical CDR3 is also encoded by other nucleotide sequences in the sample. The CDR3 spells CASSDRTGSYGYTF. Written as DNA, the CDR3 is TGTGCCAGCAGTGATAGGACAGGGAGCTATGGCTACACCTTC. The chain is built from TRBV2 and TRBJ1-2, with TRBD1 matching over 8 bases. This CDR3 comprises 14 residues. Germline loops: CDR1 SNHLY, CDR2 FYNNEI. Trimming removed 3 bases from V and 4 bases from J; junction bases left unmatched: 4. Complete variable domain (other parts from reference TRBV2 and TRBJ1-2): EPEVTQTPSHQVTQMGQEVILRCVPISNHLYFYWYRQILGQKVEFLVSFYNNEISEKSEIFDDQFSVERPDGSNFTLKIRSTKLEDSAMYFCASSDRTGSYGYTFGSGTRLTVV.

The chain joins TRBV29-1 to TRBJ1-2, with 10 bases fitting TRBD1. V lost 5 bases and J lost 3; bases outside the gene matches: 9. The CDR3 sequence is 15 residues long. CDR1 and CDR2 from the germline V gene are SQVTM and ANQGSEA. The CDR3 sequence is CSVRDRGFGDYGYTF. Written as DNA, the CDR3 is TGCAGCGTTCGGGACAGGGGTTTCGGAGACTATGGCTACACCTTC. Filled out from reference TRBV29-1 and TRBJ1-2, the complete variable domain reads SAVISQKPSRDICQRGTSLTIQCQVDSQVTMMFWYRQQPGQSLTLIATANQGSEATYESGFVIDKFPISRPNLTFSTLTVSNMSPEDSSIYLCSVRDRGFGDYGYTFGSGTRLTVV.

This clone showed up just a few times. The chain uses TRBV2 and TRBJ2-3; tentative D call: TRBD2 (5 bases). Germline assignment: CDR1 SNHLY and CDR2 FYNNEI. This CDR3 region has 14 residues. V was shortened by 6 bases and J by 0 bases, with 10 bases between the two germline ends. DNA of the CDR3: TGTGCCAGCAGCGTAGCGCTTAGCACAGATACGCAGTATTTT. Amino acids: CASSVALSTDTQYF.

The chain links TRBV2 to TRBJ1-5; TRBD1 agrees at 9 bases. Per germline, CDR1 SNHLY and CDR2 FYNNEI. V lost 5 bases, J lost 6 bases, and 2 bases stayed unmatched. The CDR3 loop spans 13 amino acids. The CDR3 loop reads CASSRDRAQPQHF. The CDR3 DNA follows: TGTGCCAGCAGTCGGGACAGGGCTCAGCCCCAGCATTTT.

The chain carries TRBV4-2 and TRBJ2-3; TRBD2 agrees at 14 bases. Germline CDR1 LGHNA, CDR2 YNFKEQ. The V segment lost 1 base and the J segment 4 bases; nucleotides outside the gene matches: 1. The CDR3 has 16 amino acids. The CDR3 nucleotides are TGTGCCAGCAGCCAAGGACTAGCGGGAGGGCCAGATACGCAGTATTTT. Its translation is CASSQGLAGGPDTQYF.

The rearrangement links TRBV2 to TRBJ2-1; TRBD2 agrees at 12 bases. The CDR3 extends over 15 amino acids. V shed 5 bases, J shed 8 bases, and the junction held 7 bases outside the gene matches. Per the germline V gene, CDR1 is SNHLY and CDR2 is FYNNEI. CDR3 sequence reads: CASSLTSGGMHEQFF. The CDR3 DNA sequence: TGTGCCAGCAGTTTAACTAGCGGGGGGATGCATGAGCAGTTCTTC.

V and J are TRBV6-5 and TRBJ2-7; tentatively, D is TRBD1 (5 bases). Germline assignment: CDR1 MNHEY and CDR2 SVGAGI. The V gene lost 8 bases and the J gene lost 6 bases, with 20 bases spanning the gap. The CDR3 covers 14 residues. CDR3 sequence: CASASRGFRFEQYV. CDR3 DNA: TGTGCCAGCGCGAGTAGGGGTTTTAGGTTCGAGCAGTACGTC.